This T cell receptor (beta chain) was found in a study of CD8+ T cells in alopecia areata. Extraction of RNA preceded its reverse transcription into cDNA, which served as the sequencing template. The method was immunoSEQ multiplex PCR; TCRdb's version includes in-frame clones alone and lacks a portion of them. The data hold approximately 140,000 clones, with 40% to 50% observed a single time. Notes on this clone: Other nucleotide sequences from this sample produce the same CDR3.

Germline CDR1 SEHNR, CDR2 FQNEAQ (reference sequence). The CDR3 is 17 residues long. The V segment lost 0 bases and the J segment 1 base; nucleotides outside the gene matches: 3. Punch biopsies of lesional scalp, plus peripheral blood, were taken from alopecia areata patients. The receptor was derived from a human donor with alopecia areata. The chain links TRBV7-9 to TRBJ2-1; 10 positions match TRBD1. Sequences were obtained from CD4+ T cells sorted from blood. For the CDR3, the DNA is TGTGCCAGCAGCTTAGCATCGGGACAGGGGTCCTACAATGAGCAGTTCTTC. This translates into CASSLASGQGSYNEQFF.